This entry is about one T cell receptor (beta chain). The sample originates from a study of blood T cell repertoires in COVID-19. Study-wide context: Sources were T cells, B-cell-depleted T cells, or PBMCs; the material itself was cDNA or gDNA.

Original processing methods: Quantification of nucleated cells was approximated via reference gene primer amplification. Generated by immunoSEQ multiplex PCR, the TCRdb table keeps only in-frame clones and is missing some. V and J calls and clone size are copied from that table; D and trimming were computed from the DNA. The table has approximately 180,000 clones, just under 90% seen once; the top ten hold 12%. Followed longitudinally, the Seattle patients had been enrolled during active infection. This CDR3 spans 14 amino acids. The V and J ends lost 10 bases and 1 base respectively, with 14 bases between them. Germline loops: CDR1 LNHDA, CDR2 SQIVND (reference sequence).

The specimen sequenced was peripheral blood. The chain joins TRBV19 to TRBJ1-3, with a weak D call TRBD1 (5 bases). The sequence came from a woman between 65 and 79 years old with COVID-19, enrolled during active disease. CDR3 loop: CATKSGGSGNTIYF. The CDR3 DNA reads as TGTGCCACTAAAAGCGGGGGATCTGGAAACACCATATATTTT.